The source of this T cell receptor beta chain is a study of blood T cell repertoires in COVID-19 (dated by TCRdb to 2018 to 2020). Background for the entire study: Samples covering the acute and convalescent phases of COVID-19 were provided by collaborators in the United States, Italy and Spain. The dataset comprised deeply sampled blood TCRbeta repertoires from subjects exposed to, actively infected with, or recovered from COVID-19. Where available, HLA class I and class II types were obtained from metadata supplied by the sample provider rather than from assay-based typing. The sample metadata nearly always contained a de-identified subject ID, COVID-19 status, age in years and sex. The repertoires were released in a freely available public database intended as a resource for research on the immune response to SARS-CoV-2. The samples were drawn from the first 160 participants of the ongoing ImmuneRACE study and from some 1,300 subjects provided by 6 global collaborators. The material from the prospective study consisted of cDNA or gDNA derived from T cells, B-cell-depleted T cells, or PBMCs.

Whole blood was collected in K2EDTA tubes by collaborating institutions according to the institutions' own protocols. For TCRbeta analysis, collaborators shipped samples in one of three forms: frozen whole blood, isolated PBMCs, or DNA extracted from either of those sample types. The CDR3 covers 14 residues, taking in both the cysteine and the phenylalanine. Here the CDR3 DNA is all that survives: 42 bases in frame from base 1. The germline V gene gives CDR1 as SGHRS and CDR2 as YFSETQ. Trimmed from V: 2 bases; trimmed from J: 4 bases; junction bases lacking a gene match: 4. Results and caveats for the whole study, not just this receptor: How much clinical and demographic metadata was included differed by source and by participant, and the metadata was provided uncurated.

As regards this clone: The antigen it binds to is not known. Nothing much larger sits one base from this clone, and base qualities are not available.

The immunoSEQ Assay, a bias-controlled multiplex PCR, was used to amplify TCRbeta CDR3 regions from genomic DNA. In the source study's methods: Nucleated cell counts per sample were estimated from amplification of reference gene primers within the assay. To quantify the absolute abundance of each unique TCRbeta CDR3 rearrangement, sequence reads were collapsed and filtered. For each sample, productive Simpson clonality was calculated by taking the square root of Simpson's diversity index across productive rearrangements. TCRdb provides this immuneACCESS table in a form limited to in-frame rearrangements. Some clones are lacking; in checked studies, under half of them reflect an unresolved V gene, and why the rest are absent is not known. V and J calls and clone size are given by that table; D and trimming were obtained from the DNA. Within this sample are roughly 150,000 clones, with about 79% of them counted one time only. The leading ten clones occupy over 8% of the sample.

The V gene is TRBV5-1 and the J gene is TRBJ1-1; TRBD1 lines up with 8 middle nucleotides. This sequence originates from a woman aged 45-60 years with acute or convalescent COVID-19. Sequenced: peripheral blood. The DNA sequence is TGCGCCAGCAGCTTACAGGGGGTGGCCACTGAAGCTTTCTTT. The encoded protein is CASSLQGVATEAFF.